One sample yielded the 4 T cell receptor beta chains listed below, sequenced in a study of blood T cell repertoires in COVID-19. Clones were sequenced by immunoSEQ multiplex PCR, and TCRdb holds only the in-frame ones, with some missing. The sample contains 400,000 or so clones, 80% to 90% of which appear only once. The sample was PBMCs or T cells enriched from blood (not recorded which). These receptors were taken from a man aged 30 to 39 who had recovered from COVID-19.

The chain employs TRBV15 and TRBJ2-5, with 7 bases aligning to TRBD2. V gave up 5 bases and J gave up 5 bases; unmatched junction bases: 14. CDR1 is LNHNV and CDR2 is YYDKDF in the germline V gene (reference sequence). The CDR3 loop spans 16 amino acids. The CDR3 DNA follows: TGTGCCACCAGCGTGTATGGCCAGGGAGGGACCGAGACCCAGTACTTC. Protein product: CATSVYGQGGTETQYF.

CDR3 DNA sequence: TGTGCCAGCAGTTTGGAACAAGGGGGGACCCAGTACTTC. Encoded protein: CASSLEQGGTQYF. The gene calls are TRBV12-3 or TRBV12-4 and TRBJ2-5; possible D gene TRBD1, 6 bases. CDR3 length: 13 residues. V was clipped by 3 bases and J by 7 bases, with 12 bases between them.

This sequence joins TRBV27 and TRBJ2-1; tentative D call: TRBD2 (5 bases). Germline V CDR1 and CDR2: MNHEY, SMNVEV (reference sequence). Trimming left V 6 bases short and J 2 bases short, with 20 bases between. This CDR3 is 17 amino acids long. CDR3 DNA: TGTGCCAGCAGCCCAGGCCCCGGGAAACTAGCCTACAATGAGCAGTTCTTC. Protein sequence: CASSPGPGKLAYNEQFF.

This rearrangement joins TRBV30 to TRBJ2-2; 7 positions agree with TRBD1. CDR1 and CDR2 from the germline V gene are GTSNPN and SVGIG (reference sequence). V lost 7 bases and J lost 8; bases outside the gene matches: 13. CDR3 length: 14 residues. The DNA of the CDR3 is TGTGCCTTAGAGACAGGGCCCAAAAGAGGGGAGCTGTTTTTT. This sequence encodes CALETGPKRGELFF.